This TCR beta chain was captured in a study of beta chain features in type 1 diabetes. The J segment lost 4 bases and the V segment lost 9 bases, leaving 10 bases of the junction unmatched. This CDR3 has 15 residues. CDR1 MNHNS and CDR2 SASEGT come from the germline V gene. This clone has only a few counts. The antigen remains unidentified. Overall study findings and caveats: Insertions at VDJ junctions were less frequent in type 1 diabetes patients. These patients also deleted more nucleotides at the same junctions.

Expressed TCRB transcripts were sequenced after all isolated RNA was converted to cDNA. Sequencing was performed with immunoSEQ multiplex PCR; in TCRdb, only in-frame clones are kept and a portion is missing. The sample consists of about 350,000 clones, less than 20% of them appearing once. This clonotype originated in a woman in her late teens or twenties in good health. The chain recombines TRBV6-1 with TRBJ1-5, with 9 nucleotides matching TRBD1. Sequencing used naive CD4+ T cells from blood. CDR3 nucleotides: TGTGCCAGTCTTATGGACAGGGGATCTAATCAGCCCCAGCATTTT. It is translated as CASLMDRGSNQPQHF.